One sample yielded the 19 T cell receptor beta chains listed below, sequenced in a study of blood T cell repertoires in COVID-19. Sequenced by immunoSEQ multiplex PCR; TCRdb stores in-frame clones only, minus some. The sample lists 200,000 to 300,000 clones, 84% seen once, with 4% in the top ten. The sample consisted of peripheral blood. These receptors all stem from a man over 45 with acute or convalescent COVID-19.

V usage is TRBV20-1 and J usage is TRBJ2-1; no clear D gene. Germline-derived CDR1 and CDR2 are DFQATT and SNEGSKA (reference sequence). With 3 bases removed from V and 13 bases from J, the gap between germline ends came to 13 bases. This CDR3 is 11 amino acids long. The CDR3 region has the DNA TGCAGTGCTAGTTGGTCTAGAAATCAGTTCTTC. Translation gives CSASWSRNQFF.

This chain connects TRBV6-6 to TRBJ2-7; 10 bases map to TRBD2. Germline V gives CDR1 MNHNY, CDR2 SVGAGI (reference sequence). The CDR3 is 15 amino acids. J was trimmed by 0 bases and V by 6 bases; bases with no gene match: 5. The CDR3 region has the DNA TGTGCCAGCAGCGGACTAGCGGAGAACTCCTACGAGCAGTACTTC. As protein: CASSGLAENSYEQYF.

The chain combines TRBV9 with TRBJ1-6; no clear D. Germline assignment: CDR1 SGDLS and CDR2 YYNGEE. The CDR3 covers 15 residues. V was trimmed by 0 bases and J by 10 bases, leaving 14 bases between them. The CDR3 DNA sequence: TGTGCCAGCAGCGTAGGGATTAGTAGCAACTCACCCCTCCACTTT. This gives the protein CASSVGISSNSPLHF. The variable domain in full, with the rest retrieved from reference TRBV9 and TRBJ1-6, is DSGVTQTPKHLITATGQRVTLRCSPRSGDLSVYWYQQSLDQGLQFLIQYYNGEERAKGNILERFSAQQFPDLHSELNLSSLELGDSALYFCASSVGISSNSPLHFGNGTRLTVT.

The chain uses TRBV3-1 (or the pseudogene TRBV3-2) and TRBJ1-2, with a possible D match to TRBD1 (5 bases). Trimming took 1 base from V and 8 from J, leaving 14 bases between them. The CDR3 totals 14 residues. Germline lookup yields CDR1 LGHDT and CDR2 YNNKEL (reference sequence). The CDR3 coding sequence is TGTGCCAGCAGCCAAGGGGGCGGGGGTTCGGGCTACACCTTC. This gives the protein CASSQGGGGSGYTF.

This chain links TRBV13 with TRBJ2-2; a possible D gene is TRBD1 (6 bases). The CDR3 runs 15 residues. Trimming removed 1 base from V and 4 bases from J, with 10 bases in between. The germline CDR1 and CDR2 sequences are PRHDT and FYEKMQ (reference sequence). DNA for the CDR3: TGTGCCAGCAGCTTAGAACAGGGAACCACCGGGGAGCTGTTTTTT. This sequence encodes CASSLEQGTTGELFF.

This chain connects TRBV7-9 to TRBJ2-7, with D maybe TRBD1 (6 bases). With 4 bases removed from V and 4 bases from J, the gap between germline ends came to 17 bases. Germline assignment: CDR1 SEHNR and CDR2 FQNEAQ (reference sequence). The CDR3 is made up of 15 amino acids. The DNA for the CDR3 is TGTGCCAGCAGCTCACCGGGACAAGGGGTTTACGAGCAGTACTTC. It codes for CASSSPGQGVYEQYF.

The chain carries TRBV9 and TRBJ2-5; 7 nucleotides match TRBD2. The CDR3 is made up of 12 amino acids. CDR1 SGDLS and CDR2 YYNGEE come from the germline V gene. The ends lost 2 bases at V and 5 bases at J; junction bases unmatched: 0. This CDR3 reads CASSVGGETQYF. The CDR3 coding sequence is TGTGCCAGCAGCGTGGGGGGGGAGACCCAGTACTTC.

The genes are TRBV10-3 and TRBJ2-7; a possible D gene is TRBD1 (6 bases). Trimming stripped 4 bases from V and 3 bases from J, with 19 bases between. The V gene's germline CDR1 is ENHRY and CDR2 SYGVKD. The CDR3 totals 16 residues. The CDR3 sequence: CAISGPPGETNYEQYF. The CDR3 bases are TGTGCCATCAGTGGGCCCCCAGGGGAAACCAACTACGAGCAGTACTTC.

V and J are TRBV28 and TRBJ2-7, with 13 bases fitting TRBD2. The V segment lost 4 bases and the J segment 1 base; nucleotides outside the gene matches: 7. This CDR3 region has 17 residues. Germline CDR1 MDHEN, CDR2 SYDVKM. The CDR3 nucleotides are TGTGCCAGCAGTTCCTTGGGACTAGCGGGATCTTCCTACGAGCAGTACTTC. This sequence encodes CASSSLGLAGSSYEQYF.

The V gene is TRBV3-1 (or the pseudogene TRBV3-2), the J gene TRBJ2-1; 12 bases line up with TRBD2. This CDR3 region has 15 residues. CDR1 and CDR2 from the germline V gene are LGHDT and YNNKEL (reference sequence). The ends lost 4 bases at V and 9 bases at J; junction bases unmatched: 7. CDR3 loop: CASSRQLAGGSEQFF. The CDR3 DNA reads as TGTGCCAGCAGCCGACAACTAGCGGGAGGTAGTGAGCAGTTCTTC.

The chain couples TRBV11-3 to TRBJ1-1; 7 positions match TRBD1. Germline CDR1 is SGHNT and CDR2 is YENEEA. Trimming at V came to 7 bases and at J to 1 base, leaving 6 bases not matched to a gene. This CDR3 comprises 14 residues. Written as DNA, the CDR3 is TGTGCCAGCACCACCCGGACAGGGAACACTGAAGCTTTCTTT. This codes for CASTTRTGNTEAFF.

This clone showed up just a few times. This chain joins TRBV9 and TRBJ1-1; possible D gene TRBD1, 6 bases. V was cut by 2 bases and J by 3 bases, with 11 bases left in between. This CDR3 spans 14 amino acids. Germline V gene sequence: CDR1 SGDLS, CDR2 YYNGEE. In DNA form, the CDR3 reads TGTGCCAGCAGCGTGGCAGGGGTGGACACTGAAGCTTTCTTT. Protein: CASSVAGVDTEAFF.

J is TRBJ1-2 and V is TRBV6-1, with unresolved D. Germline-derived CDR1 and CDR2 are MNHNS and SASEGT. There are 12 residues in the CDR3. Trimming stripped 3 bases from V and 4 bases from J, with 6 bases between. This CDR3 is CASSDASYGYTF. As DNA, the CDR3 is TGTGCCAGCAGTGATGCCAGCTATGGCTACACCTTC.

With respect to this clone: The same CDR3 arises from other DNA sequences in this sample as well. The chain carries TRBV7-3 and TRBJ2-1, with TRBD2 identical over 10 bases. The junction had 5 bases not matched to a gene; V was cut back by 1 base and J by 8 bases. This CDR3 region has 15 residues. In germline, CDR1 is SGHTA, CDR2 FQGTGA. In DNA form, the CDR3 reads TGTGCCAGCAGCTTAAAGGCTAGCGGGAGTGATGAGCAGTTCTTC. Translation gives CASSLKASGSDEQFF.

The chain joins TRBV20-1 to TRBJ1-5, with no clear D. Trimming removed 3 bases from V and 0 bases from J, with 18 bases in between. Germline V gives CDR1 DFQATT, CDR2 SNEGSKA (reference sequence). This CDR3 has 17 amino acids. CDR3 amino acids: CSASRHTASYSNQPQHF. CDR3 DNA: TGCAGTGCTAGTAGACATACCGCCTCATATAGCAATCAGCCCCAGCATTTT.

This sequence joins TRBV3-1 (or the pseudogene TRBV3-2) and TRBJ2-7, with D perhaps TRBD1 (5 bases). V was cut by 0 bases and J by 3 bases, with 15 bases left in between. CDR3 length equals 16 residues. Germline values: CDR1 LGHDT, CDR2 YNNKEL (reference sequence). The CDR3 DNA sequence: TGTGCCAGCAGCCAAGAGGGAAGGGGTAGACGCTACGAGCAGTACTTC. Protein product: CASSQEGRGRRYEQYF.

V gene TRBV5-4 combines with J gene TRBJ2-1; 8 positions agree with TRBD1. Looked up from germline, CDR1 is SGHNT and CDR2 is YYREEE (reference sequence). CDR3 size: 14 residues. V dropped 3 bases and J dropped 4; count of bases not matched to a gene: 3. DNA for the CDR3: TGTGCCAGCAGCTCGGGACAGGAATACAATGAGCAGTTCTTC. Its protein is CASSSGQEYNEQFF. The full variable domain, its missing parts supplied by reference TRBV5-4 and TRBJ2-1, is ETGVTQSPTHLIKTRGQQVTLRCSSQSGHNTVSWYQQALGQGPQFIFQYYREEENGRGNFPPRFSGLQFPNYSSELNVNALELDDSALYLCASSSGQEYNEQFFGPGTRLTVL.

This chain joins TRBV7-3 and TRBJ1-2, with D perhaps TRBD1 (6 bases). The germline V gene encodes CDR1 SGHTA and CDR2 FQGTGA. V shed 5 bases and J shed 4 bases, with 14 bases lying between them. The CDR3 length is 14 residues. The chain's CDR3 is CASSPDRRFYGYTF. The CDR3 DNA reads as TGTGCCAGCAGCCCTGACAGGAGGTTCTATGGCTACACCTTC.

The rearrangement links TRBV6-1 to TRBJ1-2; D is perhaps TRBD1 (5 bases). V was cut by 5 bases and J by 3 bases, with 16 bases left in between. Germline assignment: CDR1 MNHNS and CDR2 SASEGT. The CDR3 contains 15 residues. In DNA form, the CDR3 reads TGTGCCAGCAGTAACCGCGGGACTTTGCACTATGGCTACACCTTC. This codes for CASSNRGTLHYGYTF.